The rows below give T cell receptor beta chains drawn from one sample of a study of blood T cell repertoires in COVID-19. Clones were sequenced by immunoSEQ multiplex PCR, and TCRdb holds only the in-frame ones, with some missing. Altogether about 64,000 clones are present, about 79% being singletons, with the ten largest covering 5.6%. Source material: peripheral blood. The receptors come from a woman aged 55 to 70 with acute or convalescent COVID-19. Both conserved end residues are part of each CDR3. A D gene is named only where the DNA matches it firmly. The size field is filled for only some rows; it gives once, few, many or a size class.

j_call,clone_size,d_call,v_call,cdr3_nt,cdr3_aa
TRBJ2-7,-,TRBD1,TRBV3-1/TRBV3-2,TGTGCCAGCAGCCAAGTATCCATCCAGGGGGCCTCCGAGCAGTACTTC,CASSQVSIQGASEQYF
TRBJ2-2,once,-,TRBV5-1,TGCGCCAGCAGCCTGGGGGGCTCGAACACCGGGGAGCTGTTTTTT,CASSLGGSNTGELFF
TRBJ1-1,-,TRBD1,TRBV6-4,TGTGCCAGCAGGGGACAGGGCCCCAACACTGAAGCTTTCTTT,CASRGQGPNTEAFF
TRBJ1-2,-,TRBD1,TRBV19,TGTGCCAGTACCGAAGGGGCTGCAGGGGGCTATGGCTACACCTTC,CASTEGAAGGYGYTF
TRBJ1-3,-,-,TRBV7-9,TGTGCCAGCAGCCCAGGGTCGGGAAACACCATATATTTT,CASSPGSGNTIYF
TRBJ1-1,once,-,TRBV7-9,TGTGCCAGCAGCTTAGCCGGCAGGGGCACTGAAGCTTTCTTT,CASSLAGRGTEAFF
TRBJ2-1,few,-,TRBV5-6,TGTGCCAGCACCACCTTGAGGGCCCCCTACAATGAGCAGTTCTTC,CASTTLRAPYNEQFF
TRBJ1-1,-,-,TRBV7-9,TGTGCCAGCAACTCGGTGGGCAACACTGAAGCTTTCTTT,CASNSVGNTEAFF
TRBJ2-7,-,TRBD2,TRBV30,TGTGCCTGCCTTCGGACTAGAGTCAGCGAGCAGTACTTC,CACLRTRVSEQYF
TRBJ1-2,-,TRBD1,TRBV30,TGTGCCTGGAAAGGGACAGGAAAGCTCTATGGCTACACCTTC,CAWKGTGKLYGYTF
TRBJ1-5,-,-,TRBV19,TGTGCCAGTAGCACCTCTAATGGGAGAAATCAGCCCCAGCATTTT,CASSTSNGRNQPQHF
TRBJ1-2,-,TRBD1,TRBV27,TGTGCCAGCAGATCGACAGGGATGTCCTATGGCTACACCTTC,CASRSTGMSYGYTF
TRBJ1-1,once,TRBD1,TRBV5-1,TGCGCCAGCAGCTGGGGACAGGGGGGCACTGAAGCTTTCTTT,CASSWGQGGTEAFF
TRBJ1-6,-,TRBD1,TRBV5-1,TGCGCCAGCAGCCTAACAGGGGAAGGGTCACCCCTCCACTTT,CASSLTGEGSPLHF
TRBJ1-2,few,TRBD1,TRBV13,TGTGCCAGCAGCTTAAGGGGGCGCGGACCGAACTCTAACTATGGCTACACCTTC,CASSLRGRGPNSNYGYTF
TRBJ2-5,once,TRBD2,TRBV11-2,TGTGCCAGCAGCTTTAGCGGGGGCCACCAAGAGACCCAGTACTTC,CASSFSGGHQETQYF
TRBJ2-3,once,-,TRBV5-6,TGTGCCAGCAGCTTGGTACAGAACACAGATACGCAGTATTTT,CASSLVQNTDTQYF
TRBJ1-2,-,TRBD1,TRBV19,TGTGCCAGTAGTGTTCGGACAGGGGGGAACTATGGCTACACCTTC,CASSVRTGGNYGYTF
TRBJ2-1,once,-,TRBV24-1,TGTGCCACCAGTGATTTAAGGGGAAATGAGCAGTTCTTC,CATSDLRGNEQFF
TRBJ1-2,-,TRBD1,TRBV10-3,TGTGCCATCAGTAACCCGACAGGGGGCGACTATGGCTACACCTTC,CAISNPTGGDYGYTF
TRBJ1-3,-,-,TRBV4-1,TGCGCCAGCAGCCAAGCTATTCTCCCTGGAAACACCATATATTTT,CASSQAILPGNTIYF
TRBJ2-3,-,-,TRBV5-1,TGCGCCAGCAGCTTGGTTGGGGGGATGGGCACAGATACGCAGTATTTT,CASSLVGGMGTDTQYF
TRBJ2-3,-,-,TRBV9,TGTGCCAGCGGGTTGAGAGGGACTGGAGATACGCAGTATTTT,CASGLRGTGDTQYF
TRBJ2-2,-,-,TRBV4-1,TGCGCCAGCAGGGGGCAGGTCGGGGAGCTGTTTTTT,CASRGQVGELFF
TRBJ1-1,-,-,TRBV4-2,TGTGCCAGCAGCCAAGGACAGGCGGATACTGAAGCTTTCTTT,CASSQGQADTEAFF
TRBJ1-1,once,TRBD1,TRBV10-2,TGCGCCAGCAGGACCGGGACAGGGTCCCTGAACACTGAAGCTTTCTTT,CASRTGTGSLNTEAFF